The source of this T cell receptor (beta chain) is a study of cytomegalovirus exposure and HLA in healthy donors. Remarks on this clone: The antigen remains undetermined.

Overall study findings and caveats: The study flagged fewer than 200 TCR beta chains as cytomegalovirus-associated.

Method: immunoSEQ multiplex PCR; TCRdb's copy keeps in-frame clones and lacks some. The repertoire has around 150,000 clones, around 82% of them found once; the top ten carry approximately 10%. V was clipped by 6 bases and J by 4 bases; unmatched bases: 6. The CDR3 extends over 14 amino acids. Germline CDR1 reads SQVTM; CDR2 reads ANQGSEA. The V and J genes are TRBV29-1 and TRBJ2-1; TRBD2 aligns across 10 bases. The source material was PBMCs. The source is a man aged 25 to 40 in good health and CMV-seropositive. Written as DNA, the CDR3 is TGCAGCGTGGGGCCTAGCGGGGGATACAATGAGCAGTTCTTC. It is translated as CSVGPSGGYNEQFF.